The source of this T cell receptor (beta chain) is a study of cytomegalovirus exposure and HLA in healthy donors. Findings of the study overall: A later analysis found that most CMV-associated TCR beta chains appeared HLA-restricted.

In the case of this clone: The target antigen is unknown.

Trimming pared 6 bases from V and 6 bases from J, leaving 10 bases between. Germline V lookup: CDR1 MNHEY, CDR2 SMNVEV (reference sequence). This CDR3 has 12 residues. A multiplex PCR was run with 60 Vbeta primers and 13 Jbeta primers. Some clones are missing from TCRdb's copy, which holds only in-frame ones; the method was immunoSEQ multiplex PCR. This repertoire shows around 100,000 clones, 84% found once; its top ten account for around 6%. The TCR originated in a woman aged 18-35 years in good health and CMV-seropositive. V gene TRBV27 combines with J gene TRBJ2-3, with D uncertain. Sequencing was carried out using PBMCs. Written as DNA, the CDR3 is TGTGCCAGCAGGAGTTTACGCGATACGCAGTATTTT. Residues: CASRSLRDTQYF.